This TCR beta chain was retrieved from a study of regulatory T cells in long-lasting Graves disease. Study context: Those with persistent Graves' disease had received antithyroid drugs for over 5 years with positive TSH receptor antibodies. Whole-study findings and limits: The study found TRBV28, TRBJ1-2 and TRBJ2-5 favored in persistent disease.

iRepertoire HTBI primers and Arm-PCR of CDR3 regions built TCR beta libraries. Study processing details: Overall, samples carried around 68 TRBV and about 14 TRBJ segments. TCRdb independently ran MiXCR on the multiplex PCR reads; one entry per CDR3 protein. The V and J calls were determined by TCRdb, not by the authors. The sample contains hundreds of thousands of distinct CDR3 sequences, around a fifth of which appear only once. There are many counts of this clonotype. What it binds is not known. Time point: persistent/refractory GD, antithyroid drugs over 5 years with positive TRAb. RNA from PBMCs was the source of the TCR library. American Thyroid Association guidelines defined Graves' disease diagnosis. CDR1 is SEHNR and CDR2 is FQNEAQ in the germline V gene (reference sequence). After removal of 6 bases from V and 5 bases from J, the junction contained 8 bases not matched to a gene. The CDR3 consists of 14 residues.

This rearrangement joins TRBV7-9 to TRBJ2-5, with 8 bases fitting TRBD1. The clonotype originates from a female donor with Graves disease. Specimen: peripheral blood mononuclear cells (PBMCs), collected when the disease was refractory, from a patient treated with antithyroid drugs. CDR3 residues: CASRPTGVRETQYF. CDR3 nucleotides: TGTGCCAGCAGACCGACAGGGGTCAGGGAGACCCAGTACTTC.